One and the same sample provided the 19 T cell receptor beta chains below, sequenced in a study of blood T cells in healthy people across ages. A second PCR, run for 7 to 11 cycles, used a sample-barcoded 5' primer plus a J-beta primer mix. A single record per CDR3 protein comes from TCRdb applying MiXCR to the 5' RACE reads. Of more than 800,000 distinct CDR3 sequences in the sample, around 30% were seen once. Sequencing was carried out using blood. These receptors were collected from a woman aged 80 or older in good health.

The rearrangement links TRBV12-3 or TRBV12-4 to TRBJ2-2, with D perhaps being TRBD1 or TRBD2 (5 bases each). The V and J ends lost 3 bases and 3 bases respectively, with 14 bases between them. This CDR3 is built from 16 residues. The CDR3 DNA reads as TGTGCCAGCAGTTTTCACCGGGGACCGGACACCGGGGAGCTGTTTTTT. This translates into CASSFHRGPDTGELFF.

This clonotype was picked up one time. A single base separates this from a much larger clone, so it may be a read error. The V gene is TRBV21-1, the J gene TRBJ1-2. TRBV21-1 is assigned pseudogene status. The length of the CDR3 is 12 residues. As DNA, the CDR3 is TGTGCCAGCCTCGACTCTAACTATAGCTACACCTTC. This sequence encodes CASLDSNYSYTF.

The chain uses TRBV3-1 and TRBJ1-1; D unclear. The CDR3 has 13 residues. Germline-derived CDR1 and CDR2 are LGHDT and YNNKEL (reference sequence). Trimming cost V 4 bases and J 4 bases, with 10 bases left between them. CDR3 in DNA: TGTGCCAGCAGCCTCATACAGAGCACTGAAGCTTTCTTT. Protein sequence: CASSLIQSTEAFF. The variable domain in full, with the rest retrieved from reference TRBV3-1 and TRBJ1-1, is DTAVSQTPKYLVTQMGNDKSIKCEQNLGHDTMYWYKQDSKKFLKIMFSYNNKELIINETVPNRFSPKSPDKAHLNLHINSLELGDSAVYFCASSLIQSTEAFFGQGTRLTVV.

This clonotype was found many times. This chain uses TRBV30 with TRBJ2-5; 10 bases align to TRBD1. V lost 2 bases to trimming and J lost 3 bases; unmatched junction nucleotides: 9. The CDR3 is 16 amino acids. The V gene's germline CDR1 is GTSNPN and CDR2 SVGIG (reference sequence). CDR3 coding DNA: TGTGCCTGGAGTCCAACCCGACAGGGGGCAAAAGAGACCCAGTACTTC. It specifies CAWSPTRQGAKETQYF.

The gene calls are TRBV4-1 and TRBJ2-5, with 8 bases identical to TRBD1. V was pared by 0 bases and J by 2 bases, with 26 bases of the junction left unmatched. Germline-derived CDR1 and CDR2 are MGHRA and YSYEKL. The CDR3 sequence is 23 residues long. The CDR3 sequence is CASSQDHKRSPGTGTSAQETQYF. In DNA form, the CDR3 reads TGCGCCAGCAGCCAAGATCACAAAAGAAGTCCCGGGACAGGAACGTCGGCACAAGAGACCCAGTACTTC.

This clonotype has a handful of counts. V gene TRBV29-1 combines with J gene TRBJ2-2, with D tentatively TRBD2 (6 bases). The V gene's germline CDR1 is SQVTM and CDR2 ANQGSEA. V dropped 4 bases and J dropped 4 bases, with 13 bases sitting between them. There are 14 residues in the CDR3. The CDR3 nucleotides are TGCAGCGTTGGACGTCGGGGGTTCACCGGGGAGCTGTTTTTT. Translating it yields CSVGRRGFTGELFF.

The sample holds many counts of this clonotype. The gene calls are TRBV12-3 or TRBV12-4 and TRBJ1-2; D possibly corresponds to TRBD1 (6 bases). The CDR3 is 16 amino acids. The V end lost 6 bases, the J end lost 4 bases, and 21 bases lay between the germline ends. The CDR3 DNA sequence: TGTGCCAGCAGCCCTAACCGACCCGGGACAACCTATGGCTACACCTTC. Its protein product is CASSPNRPGTTYGYTF.

This clonotype was picked up many times. The chain combines TRBV20-1 with TRBJ1-5; D remains ambiguous. The CDR3 loop spans 14 amino acids. Germline values: CDR1 DFQATT, CDR2 SNEGSKA (reference sequence). V lost 0 bases to trimming and J lost 0 bases, with 6 bases between them. The CDR3 spells CSARDKYSNQPQHF. The CDR3 DNA reads TGCAGTGCTAGAGATAAGTATAGCAATCAGCCCCAGCATTTT.

This clonotype was recorded a few times. The J gene is TRBJ2-1, the V gene TRBV4-2, with 11 nucleotides matching TRBD2. The V segment lost 0 bases and the J segment 4 bases; nucleotides outside the gene matches: 2. The CDR3 runs to 16 residues. CDR1 and CDR2 (germline): LGHNA, YNFKEQ. CDR3 protein: CASSQDLAGGYNEQFF. CDR3 DNA: TGTGCCAGCAGCCAAGATCTAGCGGGGGGTTACAATGAGCAGTTCTTC.

On this clonotype itself: Since a much larger clone is just one base distant, this may be a read error. The chain links TRBV20-1 to TRBJ2-7; D may match TRBD1 or TRBD2 (5 bases each). Germline V gene data show CDR1 as DFQATT and CDR2 as SNEGSKA (reference sequence). There are 15 residues in the CDR3. V was trimmed by 0 bases and J by 7 bases, leaving 19 bases between them. The CDR3 protein is CSARDPWGPYNEQYF. The CDR3 DNA follows: TGCAGTGCTAGAGATCCGTGGGGACCATACAATGAGCAGTACTTC.

The rearrangement joins TRBV28 to TRBJ1-2; the match to TRBD1 covers 8 bases. Germline CDR1 is MDHEN and CDR2 is SYDVKM. This CDR3 has 12 residues. J lost 9 bases, V lost 5 bases, and 5 bases had no gene match. The DNA of the CDR3 is TGTGCCAGCAGTCTCCGGGACAGGCGCTACACCTTC. It encodes CASSLRDRRYTF.

A few counts support this clonotype. A much more abundant neighbour one base away suggests this may be a read error. This chain links TRBV4-3 with TRBJ1-4; TRBD1 matches at 7 bases. Germline V gene data show CDR1 as LGHNA and CDR2 as YSLEER. The CDR3 covers 14 residues. Trimming at V came to 1 base and at J to 9 bases, leaving 5 bases not matched to a gene. CDR3 protein: CASSQGQGRKKLFF. CDR3 DNA: TGCGCCAGCAGCCAAGGACAGGGTAGAAAAAAACTGTTTTTT.

This clonotype was counted many times. This chain links TRBV20-1 with TRBJ2-5; no reliable D call. V was shortened by 3 bases and J by 5 bases, with 16 bases between the two germline ends. The CDR3 has 14 residues. Germline values: CDR1 DFQATT, CDR2 SNEGSKA (reference sequence). CDR3 region: CSARLGNGLETQYF. The CDR3 DNA reads as TGCAGTGCTAGGTTGGGGAACGGGTTGGAGACCCAGTACTTC.

A remark on this clonotype: A read error may explain this, as a much larger clone is one base away. The V and J genes are TRBV9 and TRBJ2-1, with D perhaps TRBD1 (5 bases). The CDR3 consists of 14 residues. Germline-derived CDR1 and CDR2 are SGDLS and YYNGEE. In DNA form, the CDR3 reads TGTGCCAGCAGCGTAGACGCAGGGTACAATGAGCGGTTCTTC. The encoded protein is CASSVDAGYNERFF.

Many counts were recorded for this clonotype. V usage is TRBV7-6 and J usage is TRBJ2-5; no clear D. The CDR3 is made up of 14 amino acids. V lost 5 bases, J lost 0 bases, and 10 bases lay in between. CDR1 and CDR2 (germline): SGHVS, FNYEAQ. CDR3 protein: CASSRQSHQETQYF. CDR3 nucleotides: TGTGCCAGCAGCCGACAATCGCACCAAGAGACCCAGTACTTC.

The chain employs TRBV5-1 and TRBJ2-2; TRBD1 agrees at 8 bases. This CDR3 has 15 residues. V dropped 4 bases and J dropped 3; count of bases not matched to a gene: 5. Germline CDR1 SGHRS, CDR2 YFSETQ. CDR3 amino acids: CASSRQGSDTGELFF. CDR3 DNA sequence: TGCGCCAGCAGCCGACAGGGGTCGGACACCGGGGAGCTGTTTTTT. The variable domain in full, completed from reference TRBV5-1 and TRBJ2-2, reads KAGVTQTPRYLIKTRGQQVTLSCSPISGHRSVSWYQQTPGQGLQFLFEYFSETQRNKGNFPGRFSGRQFSNSRSEMNVSTLELGDSALYLCASSRQGSDTGELFFGEGSRLTVL.

Worth noting for this clonotype: One end of the junction does not line up with germline, which may come from a read error. V and J are TRBV20-1 and TRBJ2-1; the match to TRBD1 covers 10 bases. The CDR3 covers 14 residues. The germline V gene has CDR1 DFQATT and CDR2 SNEGSKA (reference sequence). In DNA, the CDR3 is TGCGGTGCAACCGGGACAGGGGATGGAAATGAGCAGTTCTTC. Protein sequence: CGATGTGDGNEQFF.

Many counts were recorded for this clonotype. The chain uses TRBV29-1 and TRBJ2-3; either TRBD1 or TRBD2 may supply D (5 bases each). The CDR3 covers 14 residues. The ends were cut back, 4 bases at V and 2 bases at J, with 13 bases in the middle. The germline V gene has CDR1 SQVTM and CDR2 ANQGSEA. The CDR3 loop reads CSVAGRGNTDTQYF. The CDR3 DNA is TGCAGCGTTGCAGGGAGAGGTAACACAGATACGCAGTATTTT.

This clonotype was counted at least ten times. This rearrangement joins TRBV29-1 to TRBJ1-2; 9 nucleotides align to TRBD1. Germline loops: CDR1 SQVTM, CDR2 ANQGSEA. Germline trimming cut 2 bases from V and 4 bases from J; bases unmatched to any gene: 5. CDR3 length: 14 residues. CDR3 in amino acids: CSVELGTGSYGYTF. For the CDR3, the DNA is TGCAGCGTTGAATTGGGGACAGGGTCCTATGGCTACACCTTC.